This T cell receptor beta chain comes out of a study of tumor and adjacent non-tumor tissue in lung cancer. CDR1 is MNHNS, CDR2 SASEGT, per germline. The CDR3 extends over 15 amino acids. Study-wide results and caveats: In normal lung, the top 100 clones were significantly more dominant than in tumor. TCR diversity was significantly greater in tumor than normal lung tissue.

No cell sorting was done before RNA was extracted from the tissue. The library came from three nested PCR rounds adapted from ARM-PCR protocols. TCRdb used MiXCR to reprocess the multiplex PCR reads, holding one entry per CDR3 protein. The data contain 100,000 to 120,000 distinct CDR3 sequences, 84% of them seen just once; the ten biggest clones take up roughly 20%. For this clonotype: Its antigen remains unknown. One end of the junction fails to match germline, which may point to a read error.

The sequence derives from an older man with non-small cell lung cancer. The rearrangement joins TRBV6-1 to TRBJ1-2, with 8 bases lining up with TRBD1. The specimen sequenced was lung tumor tissue. In DNA, the CDR3 is TGTGCCAGCAGTGATGGACAGGGACTCAACTATGGCTACAACTTC. Translated, it gives CASSDGQGLNYGYNF.